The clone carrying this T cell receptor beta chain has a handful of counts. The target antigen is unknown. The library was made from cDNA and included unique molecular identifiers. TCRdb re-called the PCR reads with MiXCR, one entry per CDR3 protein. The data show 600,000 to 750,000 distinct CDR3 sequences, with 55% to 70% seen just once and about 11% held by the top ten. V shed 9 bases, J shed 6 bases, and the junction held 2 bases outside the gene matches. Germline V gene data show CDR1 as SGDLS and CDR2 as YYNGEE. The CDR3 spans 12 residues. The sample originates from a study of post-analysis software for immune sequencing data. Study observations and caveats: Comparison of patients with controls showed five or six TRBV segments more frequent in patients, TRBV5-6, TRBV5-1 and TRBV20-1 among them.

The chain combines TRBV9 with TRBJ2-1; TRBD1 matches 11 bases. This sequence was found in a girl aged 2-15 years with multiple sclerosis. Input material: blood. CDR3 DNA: TGTGCCACAGGGACAGGGGGCAATGAGCAGTTCTTC. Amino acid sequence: CATGTGGNEQFF.